This T cell receptor beta chain was found in a study of blood T cell repertoires in COVID-19. Study background: Samples representing acute and convalescent COVID-19 were sourced from the United States, Italy and Spain. T cells, B-cell-depleted T cells, or PBMCs provided the cDNA or gDNA that served as material.

Seattle's cohort entered during active infection and was followed longitudinally. In the study's own analysis: Estimation of nucleated cell counts relied on the amplification of reference gene primers. Libraries were prepared by immunoSEQ multiplex PCR; TCRdb keeps only in-frame clonotypes and omits some of them. V and J calls and clone size are those listed in that table; D and trimming were worked out from the DNA. The profile covers 150,000 or so clones, with roughly three quarters appearing a single time and roughly 5.2% taken by the ten largest. The CDR3 totals 15 residues. CDR1 and CDR2 (germline): SGHNT, YYREEE (reference sequence). J gave up 4 bases and V 4 bases, and 4 bases lay outside the gene matches.

The J gene is TRBJ1-5, the V gene TRBV5-4, with TRBD1 identical over 11 bases. The sequence came from a woman aged 70 to 79 with COVID-19, enrolled during active disease. Sequencing used peripheral blood. This CDR3 is CASSLGTGGNQPQHF. CDR3 nucleotides: TGTGCCAGCAGCCTTGGGACAGGGGGTAATCAGCCCCAGCATTTT. Using reference TRBV5-4 and TRBJ1-5 for the parts outside the CDR3, the full variable domain is ETGVTQSPTHLIKTRGQQVTLRCSSQSGHNTVSWYQQALGQGPQFIFQYYREEENGRGNFPPRFSGLQFPNYSSELNVNALELDDSALYLCASSLGTGGNQPQHFGDGTRLSIL.